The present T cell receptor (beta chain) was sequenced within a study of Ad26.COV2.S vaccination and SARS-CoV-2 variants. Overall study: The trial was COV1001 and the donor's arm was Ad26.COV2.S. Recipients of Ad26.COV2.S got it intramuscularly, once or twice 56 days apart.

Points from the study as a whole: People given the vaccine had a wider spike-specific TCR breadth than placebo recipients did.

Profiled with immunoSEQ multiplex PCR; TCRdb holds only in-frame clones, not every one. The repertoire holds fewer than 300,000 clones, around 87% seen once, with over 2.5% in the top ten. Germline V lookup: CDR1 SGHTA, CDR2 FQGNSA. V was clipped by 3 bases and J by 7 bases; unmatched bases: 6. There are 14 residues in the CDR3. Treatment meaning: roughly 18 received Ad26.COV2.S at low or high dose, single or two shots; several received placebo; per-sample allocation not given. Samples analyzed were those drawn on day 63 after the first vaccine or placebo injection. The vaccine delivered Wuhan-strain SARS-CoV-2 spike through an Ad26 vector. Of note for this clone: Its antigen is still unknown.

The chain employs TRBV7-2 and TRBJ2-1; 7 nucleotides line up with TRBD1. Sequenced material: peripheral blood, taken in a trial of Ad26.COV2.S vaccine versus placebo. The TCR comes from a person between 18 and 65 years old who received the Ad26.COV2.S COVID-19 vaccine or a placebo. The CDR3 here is CASSFVTQGNEQFF. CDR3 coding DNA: TGTGCCAGCAGCTTCGTAACACAGGGGAATGAGCAGTTCTTC. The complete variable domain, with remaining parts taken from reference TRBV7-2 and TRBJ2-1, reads GAGVSQSPSNKVTEKGKDVELRCDPISGHTALYWYRQSLGQGLEFLIYFQGNSAPDKSGLPSDRFSAERTGGSVSTLTIQRTQQEDSAVYLCASSFVTQGNEQFFGPGTRLTVL.